One sample yielded the 21 T cell receptor beta chains listed below, sequenced in a study of T cell changes during pregnancy in multiple sclerosis. TCRdb's table, derived via immunoSEQ multiplex PCR, lists solely in-frame clones and lacks some. This table holds more than 65,000 clones, approximately 89% found once. Specimen: peripheral blood, collected in the first trimester of pregnancy. These receptor sequences come from a female donor with multiple sclerosis, enrolled in a pregnancy study.

This chain joins TRBV7-2 and TRBJ1-1; D uncertain. V was shortened by 1 base and J by 5 bases, with 14 bases between the two germline ends. This CDR3 region has 15 residues. Germline V gene lookup returns CDR1 SGHTA and CDR2 FQGNSA. CDR3 coding DNA: TGTGCCAGCAGCTTAGTCGCGGCCGACGGGACTGAAGCTTTCTTT. Its translation is CASSLVAADGTEAFF. Full variable domain (remainder filled in from reference TRBV7-2 and TRBJ1-1): GAGVSQSPSNKVTEKGKDVELRCDPISGHTALYWYRQSLGQGLEFLIYFQGNSAPDKSGLPSDRFSAERTGGSVSTLTIQRTQQEDSAVYLCASSLVAADGTEAFFGQGTRLTVV.

This clone was seen a single time. The rearrangement links TRBV6-5 to TRBJ2-5; D ambiguous. Germline V gene lookup returns CDR1 MNHEY and CDR2 SVGAGI. The CDR3 is 15 residues long. V shed 0 bases and J shed 4 bases, with 12 bases lying between them. The CDR3 DNA sequence: TGTGCCAGCAGTTACTCGGAGCTGTCGGCAGAGACCCAGTACTTC. It translates to CASSYSELSAETQYF.

The V call is TRBV11-3, the J call TRBJ2-7, with a weak D call TRBD2 (5 bases). The V gene lost 3 bases and the J gene lost 6 bases, with 18 bases spanning the gap. This CDR3 has 15 residues. Germline values: CDR1 SGHNT, CDR2 YENEEA. The CDR3 DNA reads TGTGCCAGCAGCTTGGATGGACTTACAGCCCGCGAGCAGTACTTC. Translated, it gives CASSLDGLTAREQYF.

This chain links TRBV4-1 with TRBJ2-3; a weak D match, TRBD2 (5 bases). CDR1 MGHRA and CDR2 YSYEKL come from the germline V gene. Trimming removed 3 bases from V and 4 bases from J, with 20 bases in between. This CDR3 contains 17 residues. The DNA for the CDR3 is TGCGCCAGCAGCCAGGCGTCAGGTGAGCGGTTCGCAGATACGCAGTATTTT. It codes for CASSQASGERFADTQYF.

The rearrangement links TRBV11-3 to TRBJ1-1, with D tentatively TRBD1 (6 bases). Germline lookup yields CDR1 SGHNT and CDR2 YENEEA. The CDR3 length is 13 residues. V was cut by 1 base and J by 4 bases, with 7 bases left in between. In DNA, the CDR3 is TGTGCCAGCAGCTTAGTACAGGGCACTGAAGCTTTCTTT. It yields the protein CASSLVQGTEAFF.

The chain links TRBV9 to TRBJ2-1; D is unclear. The V and J ends lost 0 bases and 9 bases respectively, with 10 bases between them. This CDR3 contains 13 residues. Per the germline V gene, CDR1 is SGDLS and CDR2 is YYNGEE. This CDR3 is CASSVGVLSEQFF. CDR3 nucleotides: TGTGCCAGCAGCGTAGGAGTGCTTAGTGAGCAGTTCTTC.

The genes are TRBV14 and TRBJ2-5; 9 nucleotides line up with TRBD1. Germline CDR1 SGHDN, CDR2 FVKESK. The CDR3 sequence is 14 residues long. V shed 3 bases and J 5 bases; nucleotides not matched to a gene: 4. The CDR3 here is CASSHEGTGETQYF. The CDR3, as DNA: TGTGCCAGCAGCCATGAAGGGACAGGGGAGACCCAGTACTTC.

The chain recombines TRBV30 with TRBJ2-3; 12 positions match TRBD2. V was clipped by 3 bases and J by 6 bases; unmatched bases: 10. This CDR3 region has 16 residues. Germline CDR1 reads GTSNPN; CDR2 reads SVGIG (reference sequence). CDR3 region: CAWRGLAGGLRDTQYF. In nucleotides, the CDR3 is TGTGCCTGGAGGGGCCTAGCGGGAGGGCTTCGGGATACGCAGTATTTT.

V is TRBV11-3 and J is TRBJ2-2; tentative D call: TRBD2 (5 bases). Germline V gives CDR1 SGHNT, CDR2 YENEEA. The CDR3 contains 14 residues. Trimming removed 2 bases at V and 4 bases at J, with 8 bases between. CDR3 region: CASSLRGSTGELFF. The CDR3 DNA reads as TGTGCCAGCAGCTTACGGGGATCCACCGGGGAGCTGTTTTTT.

V and J are TRBV19 and TRBJ2-1, with D tentatively TRBD2 (5 bases). Deletions cut 4 bases from V and 7 bases from J, with 23 bases between. From germline, CDR1 is LNHDA and CDR2 SQIVND (reference sequence). This CDR3 region has 17 residues. The CDR3 DNA reads as TGTGCCAGTAGTACAACCTCGAGGGTCCCTCTGCTGAATGAGCAGTTCTTC. It codes for CASSTTSRVPLLNEQFF.

The chain is built from TRBV19 and TRBJ1-5; 8 positions match TRBD1. Germline-derived CDR1 and CDR2 are LNHDA and SQIVND (reference sequence). This CDR3 is 15 amino acids long. V trimming: 8 bases; J trimming: 3 bases; junction bases outside the gene matches: 9. The DNA of the CDR3 is TGTGCCAGTTTCATGCGGACAGGGAACAATCAGCCCCAGCATTTT. It translates to CASFMRTGNNQPQHF. Based on the CDR3 plus reference TRBV19 and TRBJ1-5, the full variable domain is DGGITQSPKYLFRKEGQNVTLSCEQNLNHDAMYWYRQDPGQGLRLIYYSQIVNDFQKGDIAEGYSVSREKKESFPLTVTSAQKNPTAFYLCASFMRTGNNQPQHFGDGTRLSIL.

This rearrangement joins TRBV7-9 to TRBJ1-1, with 10 bases lining up with TRBD1. With V trimmed by 5 bases and J by 6 bases, 15 bases remained unmatched. The CDR3 extends over 17 amino acids. Germline V gives CDR1 SEHNR, CDR2 FQNEAQ (reference sequence). The CDR3 loop is CASSSGTGQGRRAEAFF. CDR3 sequence (DNA): TGTGCCAGCAGCAGCGGCACGGGACAGGGGAGGAGGGCTGAAGCTTTCTTT.

J is TRBJ1-3 and V is TRBV30; 10 positions match TRBD1. CDR1 and CDR2 from the germline V gene are GTSNPN and SVGIG (reference sequence). CDR3 size: 13 residues. Trimming cost V 2 bases and J 7 bases; bases outside gene matches: 2. The CDR3 DNA sequence: TGTGCCTGGAGTACGGGACAGGGGAACACCATATATTTT. It translates to CAWSTGQGNTIYF. The full variable domain, rest sourced from reference TRBV30 and TRBJ1-3, is SQTIHQWPATLVQPVGSPLSLECTVEGTSNPNLYWYRQAAGRGLQLLFYSVGIGQISSEVPQNLSASRPQDRQFILSSKKLLLSDSGFYLCAWSTGQGNTIYFGEGSWLTVV.

The chain uses TRBV2 and TRBJ2-1; TRBD1 might be the D (6 bases). The CDR3 consists of 12 residues. V lost 10 bases and J lost 4, with 11 bases in between. CDR1 and CDR2 (germline): SNHLY, FYNNEI. The CDR3 DNA sequence: TGTGCCATCTCGGACAGATACAATGAGCAGTTCTTC. The encoded protein is CAISDRYNEQFF.

This clone was seen a single time. This chain uses TRBV6-5 with TRBJ1-1, with no clear D. The CDR3 totals 14 residues. Germline-derived CDR1 and CDR2 are MNHEY and SVGAGI. Trimming shortened V by 0 bases and J by 2 bases, and 7 bases separated the two germline ends. The CDR3: CASSYSNRNTEAFF. The CDR3 DNA is TGTGCCAGCAGTTACTCGAACAGAAACACTGAAGCTTTCTTT.

This clone has more than one count but fewer than ten. The gene calls are TRBV5-1 and TRBJ1-1; D perhaps matches TRBD1 (5 bases). This CDR3 spans 13 amino acids. CDR1 is SGHRS and CDR2 is YFSETQ in the germline V gene. The ends were cut back, 3 bases at V and 3 bases at J, with 9 bases in the middle. CDR3 in DNA: TGCGCCAGCAGCTACGGGGGAGACACTGAAGCTTTCTTT. It translates to CASSYGGDTEAFF.

The V and J genes are TRBV9 and TRBJ2-2; 8 bases fit TRBD1. The CDR3 is 15 amino acids. The V gene end was trimmed by 2 bases and the J gene end by 1 base; junction bases not matched to a gene: 1. Germline V lookup: CDR1 SGDLS, CDR2 YYNGEE. As DNA, the CDR3 is TGTGCCAGCAGCGTTGACAGGGGGAACACCGGGGAGCTGTTTTTT. It translates to CASSVDRGNTGELFF. The full variable domain, with the rest looked up from reference TRBV9 and TRBJ2-2, is DSGVTQTPKHLITATGQRVTLRCSPRSGDLSVYWYQQSLDQGLQFLIQYYNGEERAKGNILERFSAQQFPDLHSELNLSSLELGDSALYFCASSVDRGNTGELFFGEGSRLTVL.

The V gene is TRBV4-3, the J gene TRBJ2-7, with 12 bases identical to TRBD2. The ends lost 1 base at V and 9 bases at J; junction bases unmatched: 10. From germline, CDR1 is LGHNA and CDR2 YSLEER. The CDR3 contains 16 residues. This CDR3 is CASSQATSGGARGQYF. The CDR3 DNA follows: TGCGCCAGCAGCCAAGCGACTAGCGGGGGAGCCCGCGGGCAGTACTTC.

The chain couples TRBV5-1 to TRBJ1-5; TRBD1 matches at 7 bases. Germline V gene lookup returns CDR1 SGHRS and CDR2 YFSETQ. V was pared by 0 bases and J by 6 bases, with 6 bases of the junction left unmatched. CDR3 length: 15 residues. The CDR3 spells CASSLGDSVFQPQHF. CDR3 DNA: TGCGCCAGCAGCTTGGGGGACAGCGTGTTTCAGCCCCAGCATTTT.

This chain uses TRBV7-2 with TRBJ2-1, with TRBD1 matching 11 bases. The CDR3 is made up of 13 amino acids. V lost 3 bases and J lost 15; bases outside the gene matches: 7. CDR1 and CDR2 (germline): SGHTA, FQGNSA. The DNA for the CDR3 is TGTGCCAGCAGCTTGGGGGACAGGGGGTATCGGTTCTTC. The encoded protein is CASSLGDRGYRFF.

The rearrangement uses TRBV12-2 and TRBJ1-4. TRBV12-2 is designated a pseudogene. This CDR3 has 15 residues. The chain's CDR3 is CASRLVRLHGEKLFF. CDR3 DNA sequence: TGTGCAAGTCGCTTAGTAAGACTCCACGGGGAAAAACTGTTTTTT.